This entry describes one TCR beta chain. The data belong to a study of cytomegalovirus exposure and HLA in healthy donors. V lost 6 bases, J lost 2 bases, and 9 bases lay in between. The CDR3 is 13 amino acids. Germline V lookup: CDR1 LNHDA, CDR2 SQIVND (reference sequence). The study ran its PCR with 60 Vbeta and 13 Jbeta primers. Clones were sequenced by immunoSEQ multiplex PCR, and TCRdb holds only the in-frame ones, with some missing. The sample holds 100,000 to 130,000 clones, over 80% seen once. The source of this sequence is a man younger than 40 in good health and CMV-seropositive. The chain combines TRBV19 with TRBJ2-3; D unresolved. The sample was PBMCs. DNA of the CDR3: TGTGCCAGTAGAAAACTCGACACAGATACGCAGTATTTT. Protein: CASRKLDTDTQYF. Full variable domain (rest looked up from reference TRBV19 and TRBJ2-3): DGGITQSPKYLFRKEGQNVTLSCEQNLNHDAMYWYRQDPGQGLRLIYYSQIVNDFQKGDIAEGYSVSREKKESFPLTVTSAQKNPTAFYLCASRKLDTDTQYFGPGTRLTVL.